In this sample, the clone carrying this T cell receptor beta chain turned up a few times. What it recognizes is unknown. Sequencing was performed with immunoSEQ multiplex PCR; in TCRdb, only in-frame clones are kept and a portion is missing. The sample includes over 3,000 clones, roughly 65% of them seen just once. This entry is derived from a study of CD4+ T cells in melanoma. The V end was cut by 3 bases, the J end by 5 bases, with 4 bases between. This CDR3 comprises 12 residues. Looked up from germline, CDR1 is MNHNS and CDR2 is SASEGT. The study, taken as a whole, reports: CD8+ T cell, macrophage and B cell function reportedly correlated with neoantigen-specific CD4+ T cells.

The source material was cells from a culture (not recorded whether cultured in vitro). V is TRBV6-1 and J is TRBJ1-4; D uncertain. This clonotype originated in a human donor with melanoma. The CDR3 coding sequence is TGTGCCAGCAGTGACTGGAATGAAAAACTGTTTTTT. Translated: CASSDWNEKLFF.